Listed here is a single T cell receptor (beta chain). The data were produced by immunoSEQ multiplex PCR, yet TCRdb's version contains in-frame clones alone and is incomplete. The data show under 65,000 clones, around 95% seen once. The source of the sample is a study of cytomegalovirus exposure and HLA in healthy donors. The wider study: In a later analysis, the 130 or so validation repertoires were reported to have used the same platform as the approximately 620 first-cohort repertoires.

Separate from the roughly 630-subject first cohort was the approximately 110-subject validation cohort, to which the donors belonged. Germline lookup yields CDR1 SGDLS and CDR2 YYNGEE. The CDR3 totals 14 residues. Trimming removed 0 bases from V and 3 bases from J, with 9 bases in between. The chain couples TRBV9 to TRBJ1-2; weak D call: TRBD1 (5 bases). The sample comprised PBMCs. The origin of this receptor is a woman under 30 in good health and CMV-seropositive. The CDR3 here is CASSVGGGDYGYTF. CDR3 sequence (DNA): TGTGCCAGCAGCGTAGGGGGAGGGGACTATGGCTACACCTTC.